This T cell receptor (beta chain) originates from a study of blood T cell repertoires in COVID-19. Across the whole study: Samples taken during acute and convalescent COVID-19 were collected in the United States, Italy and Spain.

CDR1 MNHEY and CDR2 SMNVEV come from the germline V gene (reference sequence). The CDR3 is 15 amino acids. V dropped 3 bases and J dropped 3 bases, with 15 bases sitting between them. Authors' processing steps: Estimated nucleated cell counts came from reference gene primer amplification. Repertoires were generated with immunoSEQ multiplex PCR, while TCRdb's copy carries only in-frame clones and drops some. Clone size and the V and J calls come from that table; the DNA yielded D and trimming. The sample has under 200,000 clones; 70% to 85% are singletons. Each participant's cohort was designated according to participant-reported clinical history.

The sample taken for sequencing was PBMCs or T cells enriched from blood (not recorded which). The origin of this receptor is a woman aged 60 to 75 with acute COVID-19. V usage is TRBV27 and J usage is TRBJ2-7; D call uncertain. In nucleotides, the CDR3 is TGTGCCAGCAGTTTCAGCGAACGAGTTAGCTACGAGCAGTACTTC. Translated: CASSFSERVSYEQYF.